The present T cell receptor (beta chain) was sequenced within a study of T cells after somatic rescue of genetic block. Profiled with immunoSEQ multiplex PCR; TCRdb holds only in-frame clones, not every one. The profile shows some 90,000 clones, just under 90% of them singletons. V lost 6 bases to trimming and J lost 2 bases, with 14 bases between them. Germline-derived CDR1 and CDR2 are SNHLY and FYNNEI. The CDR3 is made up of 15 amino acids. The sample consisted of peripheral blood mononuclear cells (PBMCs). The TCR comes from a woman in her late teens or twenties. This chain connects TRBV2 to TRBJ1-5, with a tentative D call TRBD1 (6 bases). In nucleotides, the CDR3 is TGTGCCAGCAGCCCCGGACAGTTCGGCAATCAGCCCCAGCATTTT. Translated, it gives CASSPGQFGNQPQHF.